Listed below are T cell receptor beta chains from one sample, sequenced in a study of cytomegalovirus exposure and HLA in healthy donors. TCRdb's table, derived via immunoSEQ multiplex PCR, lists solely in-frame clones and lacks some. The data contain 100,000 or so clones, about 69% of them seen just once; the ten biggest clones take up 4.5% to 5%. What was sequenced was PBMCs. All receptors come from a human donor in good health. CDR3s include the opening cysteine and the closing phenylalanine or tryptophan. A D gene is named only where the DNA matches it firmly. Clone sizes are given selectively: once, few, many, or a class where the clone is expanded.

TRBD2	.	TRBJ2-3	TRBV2	CASSQLAGVLTDTQYF	TGTGCCAGCAGTCAACTAGCGGGAGTTCTTACAGATACGCAGTATTTT
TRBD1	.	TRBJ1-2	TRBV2	CASRVTGVSRNGYTF	TGTGCCAGCAGGGTTACAGGGGTCAGTCGTAATGGCTACACCTTC
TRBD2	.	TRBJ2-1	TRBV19	CASSMGLAGMNEQFF	TGTGCCAGTAGTATGGGACTAGCGGGAATGAATGAGCAGTTCTTC
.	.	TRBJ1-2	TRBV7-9	CASSFRDIYGYTF	TGTGCCAGCAGCTTCCGGGACATATATGGCTACACCTTC
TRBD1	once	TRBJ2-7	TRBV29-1	CSVGRTGDRSYEQYF	TGCAGCGTTGGCCGTACAGGGGACAGATCCTACGAGCAGTACTTC
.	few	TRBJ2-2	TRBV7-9	CASSQTSSGELFF	TGTGCCAGCAGCCAAACTTCTAGCGGGGAGCTGTTTTTT
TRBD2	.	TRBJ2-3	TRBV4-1	CASSLPPGGRADTQYF	TGCGCCAGCAGCCTCCCACCCGGCGGGAGGGCAGATACGCAGTATTTT
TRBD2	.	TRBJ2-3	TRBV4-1	CASSQGGRGTDTQYF	TGCGCCAGCAGCCAAGGCGGGAGAGGTACAGATACGCAGTATTTT
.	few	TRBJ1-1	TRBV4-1	CASSIQGNTEAFF	TGCGCCAGCAGCATCCAGGGGAACACTGAAGCTTTCTTT
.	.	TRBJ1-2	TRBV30	CAWSLVPTGSSYGYTF	TGTGCCTGGAGCCTTGTACCAACAGGGTCGAGCTATGGCTACACCTTC
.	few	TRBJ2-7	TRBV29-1	CSVEGPNYEQYF	TGCAGCGTTGAAGGTCCAAACTACGAGCAGTACTTC
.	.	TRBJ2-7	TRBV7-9	CASSSVYEQYF	TGTGCCAGCAGTAGCGTGTACGAGCAGTACTTC